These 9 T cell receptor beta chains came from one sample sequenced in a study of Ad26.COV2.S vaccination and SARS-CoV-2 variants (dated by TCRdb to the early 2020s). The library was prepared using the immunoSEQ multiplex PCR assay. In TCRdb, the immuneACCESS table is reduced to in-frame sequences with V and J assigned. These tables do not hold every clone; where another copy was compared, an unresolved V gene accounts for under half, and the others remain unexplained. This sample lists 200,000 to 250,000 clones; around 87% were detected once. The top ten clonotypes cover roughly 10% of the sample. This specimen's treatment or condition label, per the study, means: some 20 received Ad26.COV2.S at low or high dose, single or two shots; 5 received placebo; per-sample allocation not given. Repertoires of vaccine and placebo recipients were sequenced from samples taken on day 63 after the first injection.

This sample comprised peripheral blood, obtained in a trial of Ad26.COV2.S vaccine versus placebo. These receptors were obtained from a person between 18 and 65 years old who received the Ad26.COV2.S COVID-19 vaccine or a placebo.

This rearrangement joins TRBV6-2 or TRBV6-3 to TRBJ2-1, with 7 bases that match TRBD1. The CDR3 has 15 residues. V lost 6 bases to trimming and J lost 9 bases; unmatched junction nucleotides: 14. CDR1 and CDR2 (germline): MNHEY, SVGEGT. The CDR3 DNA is TGTGCCAGCAGCCTACCCGGGACAGTGGTAGGTGAGCAGTTCTTC. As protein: CASSLPGTVVGEQFF.

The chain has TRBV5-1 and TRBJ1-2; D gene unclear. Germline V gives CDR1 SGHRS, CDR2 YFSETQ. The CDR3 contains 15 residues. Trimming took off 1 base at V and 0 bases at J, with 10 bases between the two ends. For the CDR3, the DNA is TGCGCCAGCAGCTTGCGAGACGGACCTAACTATGGCTACACCTTC. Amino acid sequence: CASSLRDGPNYGYTF.

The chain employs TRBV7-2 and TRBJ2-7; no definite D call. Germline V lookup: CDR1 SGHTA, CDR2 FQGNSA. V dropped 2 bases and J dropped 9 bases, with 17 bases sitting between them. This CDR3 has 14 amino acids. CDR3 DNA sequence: TGTGCCAGCAGCTTACGGGTCCTACTCACGGGGCAGTACTTC. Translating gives CASSLRVLLTGQYF.

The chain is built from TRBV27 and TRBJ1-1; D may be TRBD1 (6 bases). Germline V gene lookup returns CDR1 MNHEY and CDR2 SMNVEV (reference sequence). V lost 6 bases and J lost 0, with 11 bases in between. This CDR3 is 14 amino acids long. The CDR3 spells CASRPTGMNTEAFF. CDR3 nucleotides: TGTGCCAGCAGGCCGACAGGTATGAACACTGAAGCTTTCTTT.

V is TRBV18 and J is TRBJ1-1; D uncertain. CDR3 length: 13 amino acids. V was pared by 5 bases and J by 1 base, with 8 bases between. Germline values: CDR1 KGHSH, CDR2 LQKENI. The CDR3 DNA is TGTGCCAGCTCATGGGAGGGGAACACTGAAGCTTTCTTT. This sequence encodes CASSWEGNTEAFF. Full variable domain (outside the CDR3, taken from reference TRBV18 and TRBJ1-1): NAGVMQNPRHLVRRRGQEARLRCSPMKGHSHVYWYRQLPEEGLKFMVYLQKENIIDESGMPKERFSAEFPKEGPSILRIQQVVRGDSAAYFCASSWEGNTEAFFGQGTRLTVV.

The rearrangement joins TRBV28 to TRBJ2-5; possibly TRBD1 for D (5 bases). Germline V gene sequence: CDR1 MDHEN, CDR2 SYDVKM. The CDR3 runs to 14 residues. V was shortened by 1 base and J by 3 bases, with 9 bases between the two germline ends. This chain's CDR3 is CASSLLAGKETQYF. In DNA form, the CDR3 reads TGTGCCAGCAGTTTATTGGCAGGGAAAGAGACCCAGTACTTC. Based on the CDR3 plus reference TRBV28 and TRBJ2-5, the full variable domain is DVKVTQSSRYLVKRTGEKVFLECVQDMDHENMFWYRQDPGLGLRLIYFSYDVKMKEKGDIPEGYSVSREKKERFSLILESASTNQTSMYLCASSLLAGKETQYFGPGTRLLVL.

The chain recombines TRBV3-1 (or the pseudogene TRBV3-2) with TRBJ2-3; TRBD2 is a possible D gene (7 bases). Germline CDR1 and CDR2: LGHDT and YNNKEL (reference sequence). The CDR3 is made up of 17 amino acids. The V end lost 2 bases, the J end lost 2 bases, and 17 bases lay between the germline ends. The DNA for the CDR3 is TGTGCCAGCAGCCAAAATGGGCGGGGGCCCTACACAGATACGCAGTATTTT. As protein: CASSQNGRGPYTDTQYF.

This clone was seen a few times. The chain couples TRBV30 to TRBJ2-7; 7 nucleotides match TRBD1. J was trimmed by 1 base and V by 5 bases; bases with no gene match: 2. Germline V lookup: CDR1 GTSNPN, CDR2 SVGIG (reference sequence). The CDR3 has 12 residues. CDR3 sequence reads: CAWGTESYEQYF. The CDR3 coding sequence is TGTGCCTGGGGGACAGAGTCCTACGAGCAGTACTTC.

The CDR3 loop reads CASRDRGNQPQHF. The DNA for the CDR3 is TGTGCCAGCAGGGACAGGGGCAATCAGCCCCAGCATTTT. J is TRBJ1-5 and V is TRBV12-3 or TRBV12-4, with 8 bases lining up with TRBD1. J gave up 2 bases and V 6 bases, and 0 bases lay outside the gene matches. The CDR3 runs 13 residues.